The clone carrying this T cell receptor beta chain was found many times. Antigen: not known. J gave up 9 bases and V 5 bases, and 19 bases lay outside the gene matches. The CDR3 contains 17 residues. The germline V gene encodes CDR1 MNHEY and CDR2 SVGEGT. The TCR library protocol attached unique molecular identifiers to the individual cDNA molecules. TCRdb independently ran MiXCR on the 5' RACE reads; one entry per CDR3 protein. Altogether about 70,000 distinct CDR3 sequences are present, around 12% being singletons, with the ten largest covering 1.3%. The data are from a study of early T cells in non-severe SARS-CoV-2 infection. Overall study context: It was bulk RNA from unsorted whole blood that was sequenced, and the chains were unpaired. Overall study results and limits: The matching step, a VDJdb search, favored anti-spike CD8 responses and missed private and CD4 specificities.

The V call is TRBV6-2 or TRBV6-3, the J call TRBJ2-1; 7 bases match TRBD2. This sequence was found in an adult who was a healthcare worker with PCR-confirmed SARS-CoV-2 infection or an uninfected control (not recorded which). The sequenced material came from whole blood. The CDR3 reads CASSLQGGSSGRVEQFF. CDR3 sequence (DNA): TGTGCCAGCAGTCTCCAGGGCGGGTCTAGCGGTCGGGTTGAGCAGTTCTTC.